A selection of T cell receptor beta chains follows, all from one sample in a study of T-cell reconstitution after alpha-beta-depleted transplantation in children. In TCRdb, the PCR reads were re-called with MiXCR into one record per CDR3 protein. The sample has approximately 110,000 distinct CDR3 sequences; roughly 24% are singletons. Sequenced material: PBMCs, mostly from graft donor cells, taken 180 days after TCRalphabeta/CD19-depleted stem cell transplant. Receptors originate from a male patient aged 2 to 9 who had a stem cell transplant for chronic granulomatous disease, so the T cells may come from the graft donor. Each CDR3 is given with its conserved first and last residue. D genes are given only for firm matches. The listing skips clone size in some rows; elsewhere it reads once, few, many or a size class.

>23|NA|TRBV9|TRBJ2-1|NA
CASSGGQGVSLGLAALRDNEQFF
TGTGCCAGCAGCGGAGGACAGGGGGTCTCCCTTGGACTAGCGGCTCTGCGTGACAATGAGCAGTTCTTC
>19|NA|TRBV12-3/TRBV12-4|TRBJ2-2|TRBD2
CASSSRGVAGGRNTGELFF
TGTGCCAGCAGTTCCCGGGGTGTAGCGGGAGGTCGAAACACCGGGGAGCTGTTTTTT
>14|NA|TRBV9|TRBJ2-2|NA
CASSVDLGSGELFF
TGTGCCAGCAGCGTAGACCTGGGATCCGGGGAGCTGTTTTTT
>15|NA|TRBV6-4|TRBJ2-7|TRBD2
CASSDSTSGSHEQYF
TGTGCCAGCAGTGACTCCACTAGCGGGAGCCACGAGCAGTACTTC
>16|few|TRBV7-2|TRBJ2-3|NA
CASSSAPPGRADTQYF
TGTGCCAGCAGCTCAGCGCCGCCTGGAAGGGCAGATACGCAGTATTTT
>18|few|TRBV20-1|TRBJ2-1|TRBD2
CSASQGTSPRSSYNEQFF
TGCAGTGCTAGCCAAGGGACTAGCCCCCGAAGCTCCTACAATGAGCAGTTCTTC
>11|many|TRBV14|TRBJ2-5|NA
CASSQVETQYF
TGTGCCAGCAGCCAAGTCGAGACCCAGTACTTC
>14|NA|TRBV20-1|TRBJ2-3|NA
CSANRAVGTDTQYF
TGCAGTGCCAACAGGGCGGTCGGCACAGATACGCAGTATTTT
>16|NA|TRBV12-3/TRBV12-4|TRBJ2-7|NA
CASRPTYGGHSYEQYF
TGTGCCAGCAGGCCCACCTACGGGGGGCACTCCTACGAGCAGTACTTC
>14|NA|TRBV5-1|TRBJ2-1|NA
CASSLLGEANEQFF
TGCGCCAGCAGCTTGCTCGGAGAAGCCAATGAGCAGTTCTTC
>16|many|TRBV20-1|TRBJ2-3|TRBD2
CSAGRPGLAGGYAQYF
TGCAGTGCCGGACGCCCGGGACTAGCGGGAGGTTATGCGCAGTATTTT
>13|NA|TRBV20-1|TRBJ2-5|TRBD2
CSATRREGETQYF
TGCAGTGCTACGCGACGGGAGGGAGAGACCCAGTACTTC
>14|NA|TRBV15|TRBJ2-7|NA
CATSRASSSYEQYF
TGTGCCACCAGCAGAGCGTCTAGCTCCTACGAGCAGTACTTC
>16|NA|TRBV7-8|TRBJ2-7|TRBD2
CASSSAWTSATYEQYF
TGTGCCAGCAGCTCTGCTTGGACTAGCGCTACCTACGAGCAGTACTTC
>15|few|TRBV20-1|TRBJ2-1|NA
CSAREPREIYNEQFF
TGCAGTGCTAGAGAGCCCCGGGAGATCTACAATGAGCAGTTCTTC
>16|NA|TRBV11-1|TRBJ1-1|NA
CASSPRVGALNTEAFF
TGTGCCAGCAGCCCCCGTGTTGGGGCCCTCAACACTGAAGCTTTCTTT
>14|many|TRBV29-1|TRBJ1-6|TRBD1
CSVQTGGYNSPLHF
TGCAGCGTTCAGACAGGGGGCTATAATTCACCCCTCCACTTT
>11|many|TRBV6-5|TRBJ2-7|NA
CASSHSYEQYF
TGTGCCAGCAGCCACTCCTACGAGCAGTACTTC
>16|NA|TRBV7-8|TRBJ2-1|TRBD2
CASTLTGTSVYNEQFF
TGTGCCAGCACCCTAACCGGGACTAGCGTTTACAATGAGCAGTTCTTC
>14|few|TRBV12-3/TRBV12-4|TRBJ2-7|NA
CASSLVQSSYEQYF
TGTGCCAGCAGTTTAGTCCAGAGCTCCTACGAGCAGTACTTC
>16|few|TRBV20-1|TRBJ2-1|TRBD2
CSARDGGGRAGNEQFF
TGCAGTGCTAGAGATGGTGGCGGGAGGGCCGGTAATGAGCAGTTCTTC
>15|NA|TRBV7-8|TRBJ1-1|NA
CASSLAGVKNTEAFF
TGTGCCAGCAGCTTAGCAGGGGTCAAGAACACTGAAGCTTTCTTT
>13|few|TRBV12-3/TRBV12-4|TRBJ2-2|NA
CASSLLSAGELFF
TGTGCCAGCAGTTTATTGAGCGCCGGGGAGCTGTTTTTT
>12|many|TRBV29-1|TRBJ2-5|NA
CSVDTGLGTQYF
TGCAGCGTTGATACAGGGTTGGGGACCCAGTACTTC
>16|many|TRBV12-3/TRBV12-4|TRBJ2-1|TRBD1
CASSLGQGAGNNEQFF
TGTGCCAGCAGTTTGGGACAGGGGGCGGGGAACAATGAGCAGTTCTTC
>14|NA|TRBV5-5|TRBJ2-1|TRBD1
CASSLDRGRNEQFF
TGTGCCAGCAGCCTGGACAGGGGGCGTAATGAGCAGTTCTTC
>15|NA|TRBV5-5|TRBJ1-6|TRBD1
CASRPGQGVNSPLHF
TGTGCCAGCAGGCCGGGACAGGGGGTGAATTCACCCCTCCACTTT
>11|few|TRBV29-1|TRBJ1-2|NA
CSVARGGGYTF
TGCAGCGTTGCTAGGGGAGGGGGCTACACCTTC
>16|NA|TRBV9|TRBJ2-5|NA
CASSVEPDTFQETQYF
TGTGCCAGCAGCGTAGAGCCAGACACGTTCCAAGAGACCCAGTACTTC
>16|many|TRBV12-3/TRBV12-4|TRBJ2-2|TRBD2
CASRPSGSRDTGELFF
TGTGCCAGCAGACCAAGCGGGAGTAGGGACACCGGGGAGCTGTTTTTT
>16|NA|TRBV15|TRBJ2-7|NA
CATSRDRGGLSYEQYF
TGTGCCACCAGCAGAGATCGGGGCGGGTTATCCTACGAGCAGTACTTC
>14|NA|TRBV7-2|TRBJ2-7|NA
CASSAGRLDFGQYF
TGTGCCAGCAGCGCGGGACGGTTGGACTTCGGGCAGTACTTC
>16|few|TRBV12-3/TRBV12-4|TRBJ2-3|NA
CASSLDGSGRTDTQYF
TGTGCCAGCAGTTTAGATGGTAGCGGACGCACAGATACGCAGTATTTT
>15|many|TRBV27|TRBJ2-3|NA
CASSFDSFSTDTQYF
TGTGCCAGCAGTTTTGACAGCTTTAGCACAGATACGCAGTATTTT
>13|many|TRBV12-3/TRBV12-4|TRBJ2-2|NA
CASSFQGTGELFF
TGTGCCAGCAGTTTCCAGGGAACCGGGGAGCTGTTTTTT
>15|many|TRBV3-1|TRBJ2-3|NA
CASSPTGLDRDTQYF
TGTGCCAGCAGCCCCACAGGACTCGACAGGGATACGCAGTATTTT
>16|NA|TRBV11-2|TRBJ1-1|NA
CASSITTRLLNTEAFF
TGTGCCAGCAGCATAACGACCCGCCTGTTGAACACTGAAGCTTTCTTT
>12|NA|TRBV6-6|TRBJ2-3|NA
CASSLTQDTQYF
TGTGCCAGCAGCCTGACCCAAGATACGCAGTATTTT
>11|many|TRBV20-1|TRBJ1-2|TRBD1
CSASERDRGYF
TGCAGTGCTAGTGAAAGGGACAGGGGATACTTC
>13|many|TRBV29-1|TRBJ2-1|TRBD2
CSGSSGVDNEQFF
TGCAGCGGGAGTAGCGGGGTGGACAATGAGCAGTTCTTC
>17|many|TRBV9|TRBJ2-6|TRBD1
CASSPGTGRSGANVLTF
TGTGCCAGCAGCCCAGGGACAGGGCGCTCTGGGGCCAACGTCCTGACTTTC
>12|NA|TRBV12-3/TRBV12-4|TRBJ2-1|NA
CASVAINNEQFF
TGTGCCAGCGTAGCGATAAACAATGAGCAGTTCTTC
>15|NA|TRBV5-6|TRBJ2-2|NA
CASSPNRHPGGELFF
TGTGCCAGCAGCCCAAATCGCCACCCCGGCGGGGAGCTGTTTTTT
>13|many|TRBV7-9|TRBJ2-5|NA
CASSVSRVETQYF
TGTGCCAGCAGCGTCAGCCGGGTGGAGACCCAGTACTTC
>15|few|TRBV29-1|TRBJ2-3|TRBD2
CSVCTSGSKADTQYF
TGCAGCGTTTGTACTAGCGGGAGTAAGGCAGATACGCAGTATTTT
>13|few|TRBV20-1|TRBJ1-1|NA
CSARDWQNTEAFF
TGCAGTGCTAGAGATTGGCAGAACACTGAAGCTTTCTTT
>14|few|TRBV9|TRBJ2-3|NA
CASSVARSTDTQYF
TGTGCCAGCAGCGTAGCACGGTCTACAGATACGCAGTATTTT
>14|few|TRBV27|TRBJ2-7|NA
CASSWGMSSYEQYF
TGTGCCAGCAGCTGGGGTATGAGCTCCTACGAGCAGTACTTC
>13|few|TRBV5-1|TRBJ2-5|NA
CASSKGAGETQYF
TGCGCCAGCAGCAAAGGGGCGGGGGAGACCCAGTACTTC
>13|NA|TRBV29-1|TRBJ2-3|NA
CSVPTSSSDTQYF
TGCAGCGTACCGACTAGTTCATCAGATACGCAGTATTTT
>12|few|TRBV5-1|TRBJ2-3|TRBD2
CASIGTSGKEYF
TGCGCCAGCATCGGGACTAGCGGGAAGGAGTATTTT
>14|many|TRBV28|TRBJ2-1|TRBD1
CASSLSGTVNEQFF
TGTGCCAGCAGTTTATCCGGGACAGTCAATGAGCAGTTCTTC